This T cell receptor beta chain is from a study of identical twins. V lost 3 bases and J lost 11, with 16 bases in between. Germline V gene lookup returns CDR1 SGHTA and CDR2 FQGNSA. The CDR3 is made up of 13 amino acids. This clonotype occurred many times. Its antigen is undetermined. Study findings and constraints: Invariant MAIT and iNKT cells may have partly biased zero-insertion analyses. Models underpredicted monozygotic twin sharing of out-of-frame TCR alpha. Weaker excess sharing between twins was seen in beta out-of-frame sequences. For cord blood, abundant beta clonotypes had fewer insertions, unlike memory repertoires, which showed none.

TCRdb reanalysed the 5' RACE reads using MiXCR and keeps one entry per CDR3 protein. The sample holds roughly 250,000 distinct CDR3 sequences, around an eighth seen once. The material sequenced was memory (CD45RO+) T cells sorted from blood. The chain employs TRBV7-2 and TRBJ1-1, with D perhaps matching TRBD1 (6 bases). This TCR came from a woman under 30 in good health. In DNA form, the CDR3 reads TGTGCCAGCAGCTTCCAGGGGATGAAACGGGCTTTCTTT. Protein: CASSFQGMKRAFF.